This is a list of T cell receptor beta chains from one sample in a study of blood T cell repertoires in COVID-19. Sequenced by immunoSEQ multiplex PCR; TCRdb stores in-frame clones only, minus some. Of about 110,000 clones detected, around four fifths appear once; the ten largest clones hold approximately 19%. The specimen was peripheral blood. The origin of the receptors is a woman aged 70-85 years with acute or convalescent COVID-19. The CDR3 runs from the conserved cysteine through the conserved F or W.

TRBV11-2	13	TRBJ2-5	CASRWTGGETQYF
TRBV15	13	TRBJ2-1	CATSAYFYNEQFF
TRBV4-2	18	TRBJ1-4	CASSQDPRGGDEMWKLFF
TRBV18	13	TRBJ1-1	CASSPSAAREAFF
TRBV18	15	TRBJ2-3	CASSPGQTGTDTQYF
TRBV21-1	19	TRBJ1-1	CASSHRPAGRPLMNTEAFF
TRBV7-2	14	TRBJ2-3	CASSPSGGRDTQYF
TRBV27	15	TRBJ1-5	CASSLGTVANQPQHF
TRBV4-3	13	TRBJ2-1	CASSQEADREQFF
TRBV19	15	TRBJ1-2	CATQRLLGRNYGYTF
TRBV2	15	TRBJ1-6	CASSEFGTGNSPLHF
TRBV2	14	TRBJ1-5	CASSVGRGMQPQHF
TRBV2	16	TRBJ2-2	CASSALTGLSTGELFF
TRBV5-1	16	TRBJ2-7	CARLCGGGGRGGQQYF
TRBV18	14	TRBJ2-5	CASSPGTGVETQYF
TRBV30	13	TRBJ2-5	CAWSVEERTTQYF
TRBV18	15	TRBJ1-1	CASSPPGTGNTEAFF
TRBV5-1	16	TRBJ2-5	CASSPNTRGGAETQYF
TRBV28	15	TRBJ1-5	CASSTDDRDNQPQHF
TRBV6-5	13	TRBJ1-1	CASRRRENTEAFF
TRBV6-5	14	TRBJ2-7	CASSPTGTPYEQYF